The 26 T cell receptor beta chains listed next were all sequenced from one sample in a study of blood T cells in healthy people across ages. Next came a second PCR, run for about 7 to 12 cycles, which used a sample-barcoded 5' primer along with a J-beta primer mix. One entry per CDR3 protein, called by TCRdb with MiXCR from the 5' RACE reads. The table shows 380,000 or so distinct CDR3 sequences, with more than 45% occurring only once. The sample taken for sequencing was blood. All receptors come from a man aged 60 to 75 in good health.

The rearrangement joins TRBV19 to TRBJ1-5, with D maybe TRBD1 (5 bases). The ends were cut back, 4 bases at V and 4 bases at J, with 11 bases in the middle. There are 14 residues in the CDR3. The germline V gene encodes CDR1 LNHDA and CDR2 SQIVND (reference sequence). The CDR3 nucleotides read TGTGCCAGTAGTACTACAGGAGCAAATCAGCCCCAGCATTTT. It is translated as CASSTTGANQPQHF.

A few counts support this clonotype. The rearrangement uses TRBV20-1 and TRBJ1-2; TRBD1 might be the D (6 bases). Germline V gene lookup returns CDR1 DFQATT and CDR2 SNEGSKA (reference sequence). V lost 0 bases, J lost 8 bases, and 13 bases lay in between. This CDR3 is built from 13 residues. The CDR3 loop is CSAREAGAWGYTF. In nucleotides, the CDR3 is TGCAGTGCTAGAGAGGCAGGGGCGTGGGGCTACACCTTC.

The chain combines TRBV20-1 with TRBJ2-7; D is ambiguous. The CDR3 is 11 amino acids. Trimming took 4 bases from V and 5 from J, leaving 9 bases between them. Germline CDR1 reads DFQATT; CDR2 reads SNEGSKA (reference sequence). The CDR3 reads CSATPRDEQYF. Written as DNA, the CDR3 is TGCAGTGCTACTCCTCGGGACGAGCAGTACTTC.

CDR3 sequence: CSARRTGGDTEAFF. The CDR3 region has the DNA TGCAGTGCTAGGCGGACAGGGGGAGACACTGAAGCTTTCTTT. V and J are TRBV20-1 and TRBJ1-1; 10 nucleotides agree with TRBD1. The V gene's germline CDR1 is DFQATT and CDR2 SNEGSKA (reference sequence). CDR3 length equals 14 residues. The V and J ends lost 3 bases and 3 bases, in that order; junction bases with no gene match: 4.

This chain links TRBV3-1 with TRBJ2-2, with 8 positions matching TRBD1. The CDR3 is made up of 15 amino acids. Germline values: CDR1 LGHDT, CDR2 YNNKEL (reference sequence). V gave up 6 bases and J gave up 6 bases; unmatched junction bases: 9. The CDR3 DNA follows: TGTGCCAGCAGTCCAGGACAGGGAAGGGCCGGGGAGCTGTTTTTT. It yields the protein CASSPGQGRAGELFF.

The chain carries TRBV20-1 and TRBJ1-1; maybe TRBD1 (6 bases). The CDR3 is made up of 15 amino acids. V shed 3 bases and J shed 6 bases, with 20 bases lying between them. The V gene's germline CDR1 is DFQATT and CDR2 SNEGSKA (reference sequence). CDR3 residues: CSASPQGHRGAEAFF. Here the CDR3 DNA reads TGCAGTGCTAGCCCCCAGGGGCACCGAGGGGCTGAAGCTTTCTTT.

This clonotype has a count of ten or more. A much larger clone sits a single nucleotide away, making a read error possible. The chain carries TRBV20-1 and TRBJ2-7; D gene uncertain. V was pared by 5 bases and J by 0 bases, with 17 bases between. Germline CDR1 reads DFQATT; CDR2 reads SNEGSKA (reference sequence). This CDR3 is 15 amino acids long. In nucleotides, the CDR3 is TGCAGTGCTCCCTTCCCTCGGATTTTCTCCTACGAGCAGTACTTC. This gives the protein CSAPFPRIFSYEQYF.

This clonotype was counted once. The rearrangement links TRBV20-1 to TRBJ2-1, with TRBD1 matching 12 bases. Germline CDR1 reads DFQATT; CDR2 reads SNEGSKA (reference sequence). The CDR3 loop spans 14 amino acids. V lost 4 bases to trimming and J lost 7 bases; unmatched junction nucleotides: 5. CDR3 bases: TGCAGTGCTAACCGGGACAGGGGGCCAAATGAGCAGTTCTTC. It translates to CSANRDRGPNEQFF.

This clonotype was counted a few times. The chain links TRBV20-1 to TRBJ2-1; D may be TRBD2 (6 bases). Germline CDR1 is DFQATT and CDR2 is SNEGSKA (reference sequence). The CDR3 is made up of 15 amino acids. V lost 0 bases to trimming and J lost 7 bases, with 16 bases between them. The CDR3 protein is CSARDGSGRTNEQFF. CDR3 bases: TGCAGTGCTAGAGATGGCAGTGGGAGGACTAATGAGCAGTTCTTC.

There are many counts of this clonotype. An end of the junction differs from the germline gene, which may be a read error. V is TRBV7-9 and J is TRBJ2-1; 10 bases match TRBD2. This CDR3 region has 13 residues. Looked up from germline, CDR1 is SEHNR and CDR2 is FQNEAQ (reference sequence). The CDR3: CASSVAGGGEQFF. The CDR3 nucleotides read TGTGCCAGCAGCGTAGCGGGGGGAGGAGAGCAGTTCTTC.

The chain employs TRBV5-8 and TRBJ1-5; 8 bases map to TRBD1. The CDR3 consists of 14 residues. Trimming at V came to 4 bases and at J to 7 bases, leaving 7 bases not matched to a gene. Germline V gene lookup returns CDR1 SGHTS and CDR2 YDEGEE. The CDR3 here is CASSARTGLQPQHF. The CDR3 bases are TGTGCCAGCAGCGCCCGGACAGGGTTGCAGCCCCAGCATTTT.

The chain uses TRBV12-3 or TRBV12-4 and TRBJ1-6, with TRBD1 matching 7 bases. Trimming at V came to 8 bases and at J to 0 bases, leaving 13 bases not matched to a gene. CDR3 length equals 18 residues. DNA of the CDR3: TGTGCCAGCGAATTACCAACAGGGGAGGGCTCCTATAATTCACCCCTCCACTTT. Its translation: CASELPTGEGSYNSPLHF.

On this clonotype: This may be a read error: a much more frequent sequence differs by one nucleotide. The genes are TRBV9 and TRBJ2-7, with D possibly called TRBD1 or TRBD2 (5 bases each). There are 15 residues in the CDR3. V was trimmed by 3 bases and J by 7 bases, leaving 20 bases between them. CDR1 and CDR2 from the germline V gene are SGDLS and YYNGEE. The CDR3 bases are TGTGCCAGCAGCGCCGGGACCCTGGGGAACAATGAGCAGTACTTC. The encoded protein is CASSAGTLGNNEQYF.

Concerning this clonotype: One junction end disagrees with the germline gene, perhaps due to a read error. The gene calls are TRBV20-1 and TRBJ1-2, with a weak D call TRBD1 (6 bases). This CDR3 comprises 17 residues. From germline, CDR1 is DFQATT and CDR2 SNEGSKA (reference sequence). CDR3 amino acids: CSARDLGGRASGYDYTF. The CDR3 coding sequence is TGCAGTGCTAGAGATCTCGGGGGCAGGGCGTCGGGCTATGACTACACCTTC.

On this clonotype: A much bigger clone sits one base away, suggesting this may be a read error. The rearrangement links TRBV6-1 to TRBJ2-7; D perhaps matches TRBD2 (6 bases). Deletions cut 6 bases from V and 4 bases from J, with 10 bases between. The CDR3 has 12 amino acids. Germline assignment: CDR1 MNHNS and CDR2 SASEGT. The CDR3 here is CASRRGRYEQYF. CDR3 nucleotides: TGTGCCAGCAGGCGGGGAAGGTACGAGCAGTACTTC.

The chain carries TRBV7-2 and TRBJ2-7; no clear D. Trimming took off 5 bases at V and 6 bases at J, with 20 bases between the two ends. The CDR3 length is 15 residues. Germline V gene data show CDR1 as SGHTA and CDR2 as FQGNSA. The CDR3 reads CASSPVSTSTTEQYF. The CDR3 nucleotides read TGTGCCAGCAGCCCCGTTTCCACCAGCACCACCGAGCAGTACTTC.

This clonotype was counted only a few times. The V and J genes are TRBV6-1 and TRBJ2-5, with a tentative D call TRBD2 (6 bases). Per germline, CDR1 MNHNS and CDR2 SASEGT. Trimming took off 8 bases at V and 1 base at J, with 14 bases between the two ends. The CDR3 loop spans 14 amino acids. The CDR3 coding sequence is TGTGCCAGCGGGATAGGGACTGCCCAAGAGACCCAGTACTTC. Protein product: CASGIGTAQETQYF.

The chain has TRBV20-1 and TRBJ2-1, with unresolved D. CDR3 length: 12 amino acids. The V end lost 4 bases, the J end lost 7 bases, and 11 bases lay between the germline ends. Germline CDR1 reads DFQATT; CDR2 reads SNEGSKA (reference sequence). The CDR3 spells CSATDGGNEQFF. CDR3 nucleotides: TGCAGTGCTACGGATGGTGGGAATGAGCAGTTCTTC.

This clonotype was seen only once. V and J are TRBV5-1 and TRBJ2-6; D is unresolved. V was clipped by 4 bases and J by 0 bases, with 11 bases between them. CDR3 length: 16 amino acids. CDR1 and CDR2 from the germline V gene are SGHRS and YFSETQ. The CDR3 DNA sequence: TGCGCCAGCAGCGGCGGACGGAGCTCTGGGGCCAACGTCCTGACTTTC. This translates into CASSGGRSSGANVLTF. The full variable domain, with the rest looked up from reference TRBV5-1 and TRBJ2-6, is KAGVTQTPRYLIKTRGQQVTLSCSPISGHRSVSWYQQTPGQGLQFLFEYFSETQRNKGNFPGRFSGRQFSNSRSEMNVSTLELGDSALYLCASSGGRSSGANVLTFGAGSRLTVL.

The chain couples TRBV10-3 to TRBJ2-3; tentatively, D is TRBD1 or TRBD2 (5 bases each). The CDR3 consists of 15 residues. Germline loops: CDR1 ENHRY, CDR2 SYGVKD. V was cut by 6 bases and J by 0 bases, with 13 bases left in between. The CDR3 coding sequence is TGTGCCATCAGCCGGGACGGGGCCAGCACAGATACGCAGTATTTT. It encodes CAISRDGASTDTQYF.

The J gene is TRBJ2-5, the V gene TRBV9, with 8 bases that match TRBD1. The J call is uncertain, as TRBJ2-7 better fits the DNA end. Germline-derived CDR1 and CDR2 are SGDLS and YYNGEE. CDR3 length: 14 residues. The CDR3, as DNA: TGTGCCAGCAGCGTAGCTACAGGGGGCTACGAGCAGTACTTC. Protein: CASSVATGGYEQYF.

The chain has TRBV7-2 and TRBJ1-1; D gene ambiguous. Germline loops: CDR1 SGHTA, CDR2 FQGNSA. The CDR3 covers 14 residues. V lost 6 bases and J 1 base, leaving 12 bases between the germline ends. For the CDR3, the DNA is TGTGCCAGCAGTTCCGACACGGCGAACACTGAAGCTTTCTTT. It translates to CASSSDTANTEAFF.

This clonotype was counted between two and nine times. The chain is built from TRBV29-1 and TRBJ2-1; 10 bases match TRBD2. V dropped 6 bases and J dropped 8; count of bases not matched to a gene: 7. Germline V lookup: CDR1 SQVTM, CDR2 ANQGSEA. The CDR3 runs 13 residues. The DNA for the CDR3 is TGCAGCGTCGCTAGCGGGAGAATCGATGAGCAGTTCTTC. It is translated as CSVASGRIDEQFF.

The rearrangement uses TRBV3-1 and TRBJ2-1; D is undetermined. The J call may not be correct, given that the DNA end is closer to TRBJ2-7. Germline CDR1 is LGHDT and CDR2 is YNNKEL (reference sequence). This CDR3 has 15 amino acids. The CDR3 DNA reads TGTGCCAGCAGCCAGGGTTTTGTTAACTACAATGAGCAGTACTTC. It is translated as CASSQGFVNYNEQYF.

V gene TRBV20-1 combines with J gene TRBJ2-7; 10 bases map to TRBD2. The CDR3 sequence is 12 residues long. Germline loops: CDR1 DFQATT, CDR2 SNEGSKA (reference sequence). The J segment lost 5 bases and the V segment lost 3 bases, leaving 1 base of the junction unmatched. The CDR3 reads CSARGTSDEQYF. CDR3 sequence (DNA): TGCAGTGCTAGGGGGACTAGCGACGAGCAGTACTTC.

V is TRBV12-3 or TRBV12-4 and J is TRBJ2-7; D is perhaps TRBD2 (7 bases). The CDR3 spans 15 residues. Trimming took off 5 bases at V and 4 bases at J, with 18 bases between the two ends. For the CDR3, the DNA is TGTGCCAGCAGTGAGAGGCGGGGGCCCCTTTACGAGCAGTACTTC. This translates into CASSERRGPLYEQYF.